Listed here are 25 T cell receptor beta chains from one sample, sequenced in a study of radiation and T cells in renal cell carcinoma. Assay used: immunoSEQ multiplex PCR; TCRdb lists only in-frame clones, some missing. This sample carries under 100,000 clones, 70% to 90% of them seen once, and the ten largest clones take roughly 10%. Time point in this sample: blood 4 weeks post-SBRT, at nephrectomy. Treatment given: 15 Gy SBRT to primary tumor, nephrectomy 4 weeks later. The sequenced sample was blood, obtained from a patient whose treatment included radiotherapy and nephrectomy. The source is a man aged 50 or older with renal cell carcinoma.

This sequence joins TRBV18 and TRBJ1-4; no definite D call. Germline V gene data show CDR1 as KGHSH and CDR2 as LQKENI. Trimming pared 0 bases from V and 2 bases from J, leaving 4 bases between. This CDR3 spans 14 amino acids. CDR3 in DNA: TGTGCCAGCTCACCACCCACCACTAATGAAAAACTGTTTTTT. It encodes CASSPPTTNEKLFF.

The V gene is TRBV6-4, the J gene TRBJ1-2; D is undetermined. Germline values: CDR1 MRHNA, CDR2 SNTAGT. V was shortened by 6 bases and J by 6 bases, with 11 bases between the two germline ends. The CDR3 has 12 residues. The chain's CDR3 is CASRSGVNGYTF. As DNA, the CDR3 is TGTGCCAGCAGATCTGGAGTGAATGGCTACACCTTC.

This chain links TRBV10-3 with TRBJ1-2; D remains ambiguous. Germline assignment: CDR1 ENHRY and CDR2 SYGVKD. The CDR3 consists of 12 residues. V lost 6 bases and J 7 bases, leaving 12 bases between the germline ends. The CDR3 loop is CAIRTSLGGYTF. CDR3 DNA: TGTGCCATCAGGACGTCGCTAGGTGGCTACACCTTC.

The chain joins TRBV6-5 to TRBJ2-7, with 8 nucleotides matching TRBD1. The ends lost 5 bases at V and 4 bases at J; junction bases unmatched: 1. Germline CDR1 MNHEY, CDR2 SVGAGI. The CDR3 spans 12 residues. CDR3 in amino acids: CASSGQGYEQYF. The CDR3 DNA follows: TGTGCCAGCAGTGGACAGGGATACGAGCAGTACTTC.

The chain recombines TRBV30 with TRBJ1-1, with no clear D. The CDR3 has 12 residues. The V end lost 5 bases, the J end lost 0 bases, and 7 bases lay between the germline ends. Germline values: CDR1 GTSNPN, CDR2 SVGIG (reference sequence). The CDR3 reads CAWAPMNTEAFF. The CDR3 bases are TGTGCCTGGGCCCCCATGAACACTGAAGCTTTCTTT.

The chain employs TRBV28 and TRBJ1-5, with 8 bases aligning to TRBD1. The CDR3 totals 14 residues. Trimming removed 6 bases from V and 3 bases from J; junction bases left unmatched: 4. Germline V gene sequence: CDR1 MDHEN, CDR2 SYDVKM. The CDR3 loop reads CASSPGGVNQPQHF. CDR3 nucleotide sequence: TGTGCCAGCAGCCCAGGGGGCGTCAATCAGCCCCAGCATTTT.

The rearrangement uses TRBV15 and TRBJ1-5; D gene uncertain. This CDR3 has 16 amino acids. V dropped 1 base and J dropped 1 base, with 11 bases sitting between them. Germline CDR1 is LNHNV and CDR2 is YYDKDF (reference sequence). CDR3 in DNA: TGTGCCACCAGCAGAGTAAGAGTCGGGAGCAATCAGCCCCAGCATTTT. Encoded protein: CATSRVRVGSNQPQHF.

The chain has TRBV4-3 and TRBJ1-2; D possibly corresponds to TRBD1 (5 bases). Germline CDR1 reads LGHNA; CDR2 reads YSLEER. This CDR3 is 15 amino acids long. V lost 0 bases and J lost 4, with 12 bases in between. The CDR3: CASSQDSAGSYGYTF. Written as DNA, the CDR3 is TGCGCCAGCAGCCAAGATAGCGCAGGGAGCTATGGCTACACCTTC.

This chain connects TRBV5-4 to TRBJ2-3; D is perhaps TRBD1 (5 bases). Germline CDR1 SGHNT, CDR2 YYREEE (reference sequence). V lost 4 bases to trimming and J lost 1 base, with 16 bases between them. CDR3 length: 16 residues. The CDR3 is CASSVRTYLRTDTQYF. Here the CDR3 DNA reads TGTGCCAGCAGCGTGAGGACATACTTACGCACAGATACGCAGTATTTT.

The chain combines TRBV5-5 with TRBJ1-3, with 8 nucleotides matching TRBD1. Germline V gives CDR1 SGHKS, CDR2 YYEKEE (reference sequence). V was pared by 4 bases and J by 9 bases, with 9 bases of the junction left unmatched. The CDR3 is 14 amino acids. The CDR3, as DNA: TGTGCCAGCAGCACACAGGGGGATGGAGTCACCATATATTTT. It encodes CASSTQGDGVTIYF. Full variable domain (remainder filled in from reference TRBV5-5 and TRBJ1-3): DAGVTQSPTHLIKTRGQQVTLRCSPISGHKSVSWYQQVLGQGPQFIFQYYEKEERGRGNFPDRFSARQFPNYSSELNVNALLLGDSALYLCASSTQGDGVTIYFGEGSWLTVV.

The chain joins TRBV6-6 to TRBJ2-5; the D gene is possibly TRBD2 (6 bases). The CDR3 covers 13 residues. Between the trimmed V and J ends, which lost 8 bases and 5 bases, there was a span of 15 bases. Looked up from germline, CDR1 is MNHNY and CDR2 is SVGAGI (reference sequence). CDR3 DNA sequence: TGTGCCAGCGTCCTGGGGGGTCGGGAGACCCAGTACTTC. It specifies CASVLGGRETQYF.

This chain uses TRBV7-9 with TRBJ2-3; no reliable D call. Germline lookup yields CDR1 SEHNR and CDR2 FQNEAQ (reference sequence). The CDR3 spans 15 residues. V shed 3 bases and J shed 2 bases, with 12 bases lying between them. The CDR3 sequence: CASSLGKALTDTQYF. DNA of the CDR3: TGTGCCAGCAGCTTGGGAAAGGCCCTCACAGATACGCAGTATTTT.

V usage is TRBV21-1 and J usage is TRBJ1-3. TRBV21-1 is marked as a pseudogene. The CDR3 is made up of 15 amino acids. Here the CDR3 reads CASSLRGGPGNTIYF. Here the CDR3 DNA reads TGTGCCAGCAGCCTGCGGGGGGGCCCGGGAAACACCATATATTTT.

This clone appeared a single time. This sequence joins TRBV6-1 and TRBJ2-7; D uncertain. The CDR3 totals 12 residues. The germline V and J ends were trimmed by 5 bases and 5 bases, with 10 bases remaining between them. Germline loops: CDR1 MNHNS, CDR2 SASEGT. The CDR3 loop reads CASSSPSDEQYF. For the CDR3, the DNA is TGTGCCAGCAGTTCCCCTAGTGACGAGCAGTACTTC.

This clone has just a few counts. This CDR3 reads CASSFAQSYEQYF. CDR3 nucleotide sequence: TGTGCCAGCAGTTTTGCACAGTCCTACGAGCAGTACTTC. The V and J genes are TRBV27 and TRBJ2-7, with D uncertain. The CDR3 has 13 amino acids. Germline V gives CDR1 MNHEY, CDR2 SMNVEV (reference sequence). With 3 bases removed from V and 1 base from J, the gap between germline ends came to 7 bases.

This clone was recorded once. This same CDR3 is encoded by further DNA sequences in the sample. This chain joins TRBV7-9 and TRBJ2-7, with D perhaps TRBD1 (6 bases). V dropped 5 bases and J dropped 7 bases, with 21 bases sitting between them. The CDR3 runs to 15 residues. Germline CDR1 and CDR2: SEHNR and FQNEAQ (reference sequence). DNA of the CDR3: TGTGCCAGCAGCCTTCAAGGGGGAGTTTGGGATGAGCAGTACTTC. This gives the protein CASSLQGGVWDEQYF.

V usage is TRBV5-1 and J usage is TRBJ2-3; TRBD2 agrees at 11 bases. Germline V gene sequence: CDR1 SGHRS, CDR2 YFSETQ. V shed 1 base, J shed 5 bases, and the junction held 9 bases outside the gene matches. There are 17 residues in the CDR3. This chain's CDR3 is CASSLTGGTSGGDTQYF. DNA for the CDR3: TGCGCCAGCAGCTTGACAGGGGGCACTAGCGGGGGAGATACGCAGTATTTT.

The J gene is TRBJ1-3, the V gene TRBV19; D is uncertain. The CDR3 totals 13 residues. V lost 5 bases to trimming and J lost 2 bases, with 7 bases between them. CDR1 and CDR2 (germline): LNHDA, SQIVND (reference sequence). The CDR3 sequence is CASSPTAGNTIYF. CDR3 bases: TGTGCCAGTAGTCCTACAGCTGGAAACACCATATATTTT.

J is TRBJ1-2 and V is TRBV28; no clear D. CDR1 and CDR2 (germline): MDHEN, SYDVKM. The V and J ends lost 3 bases and 5 bases respectively, with 7 bases between them. This CDR3 has 12 amino acids. The chain's CDR3 is CASSFQIYGYTF. The CDR3 nucleotides are TGTGCCAGCAGTTTCCAGATATATGGCTACACCTTC.

The J gene is TRBJ1-1, the V gene TRBV27; TRBD1 agrees at 7 bases. This CDR3 contains 11 residues. Germline CDR1 reads MNHEY; CDR2 reads SMNVEV (reference sequence). The V and J ends lost 5 bases and 7 bases, in that order; junction bases with no gene match: 1. The CDR3 coding sequence is TGTGCCAGCAGTCGGACAGGTGAAGCTTTCTTT. Its translation is CASSRTGEAFF.

The chain couples TRBV4-1 to TRBJ1-1; D not resolved. The CDR3 loop spans 17 amino acids. Per germline, CDR1 MGHRA and CDR2 YSYEKL. With 1 base removed from V and 10 bases from J, the gap between germline ends came to 25 bases. CDR3 sequence: CASSQARGGMSVLVAFF. CDR3 coding DNA: TGCGCCAGCAGCCAAGCTCGGGGTGGAATGAGTGTTTTAGTAGCTTTCTTT.

The chain's CDR3 is CAWSLQPGQLAFF. In DNA form, the CDR3 reads TGTGCCTGGAGCCTACAACCGGGACAGCTGGCTTTCTTT. The chain couples TRBV30 to TRBJ1-1; 7 bases match TRBD1. V shed 3 bases and J 11 bases; nucleotides not matched to a gene: 12. Per the germline V gene, CDR1 is GTSNPN and CDR2 is SVGIG (reference sequence). The CDR3 length is 13 residues.

This clone was counted between two and nine times. The chain joins TRBV28 to TRBJ2-7; a possible D gene is TRBD2 (6 bases). With 6 bases removed from V and 3 bases from J, the gap between germline ends came to 15 bases. The CDR3 extends over 14 amino acids. Germline V gives CDR1 MDHEN, CDR2 SYDVKM. CDR3 region: CASSSTRVSYEQYF. In DNA, the CDR3 is TGTGCCAGCAGCTCGACTAGAGTGAGCTACGAGCAGTACTTC.

This sequence joins TRBV2 and TRBJ2-7; 8 bases map to TRBD2. The V gene's germline CDR1 is SNHLY and CDR2 FYNNEI. V gave up 6 bases and J gave up 3 bases; unmatched junction bases: 10. The CDR3 totals 15 residues. The DNA for the CDR3 is TGTGCCAGCAGGGAAAGCGGGGGCGACATCTACGAGCAGTACTTC. Amino acids: CASRESGGDIYEQYF.

V gene TRBV5-4 combines with J gene TRBJ2-7, with TRBD2 matching over 12 bases. After removal of 4 bases from V and 7 bases from J, the junction contained 15 bases not matched to a gene. CDR3 length equals 17 residues. CDR1 and CDR2 (germline): SGHNT, YYREEE (reference sequence). The CDR3 loop is CASSLLLASGGAQEQYF. CDR3 DNA: TGTGCCAGCAGCCTCCTCCTTGCTAGCGGGGGGGCCCAGGAGCAGTACTTC.